Presented here are 30 T cell receptor beta chains from one specimen sequenced in a study of T cells in localized non-small cell lung cancer (dated by TCRdb to the early 2020s). The library was obtained by the immunoSEQ multiplex PCR assay. The table was pulled from immuneACCESS by TCRdb, which kept in-frame rearrangements only. Such tables lose some clones; where checked, under half of the loss comes from unresolved V genes, and the rest has no known cause. The sample data list about 52,000 clones, and around 84% of these were observed just once. In total, the top ten clones hold 16% of the sample. Sample: PBMCs, taken before any cancer treatment. All receptors come from a female donor with stage II lung adenocarcinoma.

V is TRBV7-3 and J is TRBJ1-1; D may be TRBD1 (5 bases). V lost 3 bases and J 0 bases, leaving 11 bases between the germline ends. The germline gives CDR1 SGHTA, CDR2 FQGTGA. This CDR3 has 15 amino acids. In DNA, the CDR3 is TGTGCCAGCAGCTTCAAGGGAGGGGTGAACACTGAAGCTTTCTTT. Amino acids: CASSFKGGVNTEAFF. Based on the CDR3 plus reference TRBV7-3 and TRBJ1-1, the full variable domain is GAGVSQTPSNKVTEKGKYVELRCDPISGHTALYWYRQSLGQGPEFLIYFQGTGAADDSGLPNDRFFAVRPEGSVSTLKIQRTERGDSAVYLCASSFKGGVNTEAFFGQGTRLTVV.

This chain connects TRBV6-7 to TRBJ2-3, with D tentatively TRBD2 (6 bases). Being an ORF, TRBV6-7 has a function that is uncertain. The CDR3 runs to 18 residues. V was pared by 2 bases and J by 0 bases, with 18 bases between. CDR3 sequence: CASSYTTTGVPSTDTQYF. CDR3 nucleotide sequence: TGTGCCAGCAGTTACACCACAACGGGGGTGCCAAGCACAGATACGCAGTATTTT.

J is TRBJ2-7 and V is TRBV4-2; 7 bases agree with TRBD1. CDR3 size: 14 residues. V shed 0 bases and J 7 bases; nucleotides not matched to a gene: 6. Germline assignment: CDR1 LGHNA and CDR2 YNFKEQ. DNA for the CDR3: TGTGCCAGCAGCCAAGATTCACAGGGGAAAGAGCAGTACTTC. Translating it yields CASSQDSQGKEQYF.

This clone was picked up one time. The V gene is TRBV11-1, the J gene TRBJ1-4; D uncertain. Germline V gives CDR1 SGHAT, CDR2 FQDESV (reference sequence). The CDR3 spans 17 residues. Trimming pared 5 bases from V and 1 base from J, leaving 17 bases between. The CDR3 DNA is TGTGCCAGCAGCCAAGTCTTTGGGCCGGGAACTAATGAAAAACTGTTTTTT. It codes for CASSQVFGPGTNEKLFF.

This clone was recorded only once. The CDR3 region has the DNA TGTGCCAGCAGTGAAGGTGTCCAAGAGACCCAGTACTTC. Amino acids: CASSEGVQETQYF. V is TRBV2 and J is TRBJ2-5; D is unresolved. V lost 1 base and J 1 base, leaving 4 bases between the germline ends. The CDR3 has 13 residues. CDR1 and CDR2 (germline): SNHLY, FYNNEI.

This chain uses TRBV11-2 with TRBJ1-1; D uncertain. Germline CDR1 SGHAT, CDR2 FQNNGV. The CDR3 is 13 residues long. V lost 6 bases and J 0 bases, leaving 8 bases between the germline ends. DNA of the CDR3: TGTGCCAGCAGGTTGGGGTTGAACACTGAAGCTTTCTTT. It encodes CASRLGLNTEAFF.

This chain links TRBV7-6 with TRBJ2-5; D call uncertain. Trimming shortened V by 1 base and J by 7 bases, and 4 bases separated the two germline ends. The CDR3 has 11 residues. CDR1 is SGHVS, CDR2 FNYEAQ, per germline. The CDR3 loop is CASSLGGTQYF. As DNA, the CDR3 is TGTGCCAGCAGCTTAGGGGGGACCCAGTACTTC.

The chain links TRBV6-5 to TRBJ1-1, with TRBD1 matching 8 bases. CDR1 is MNHEY and CDR2 is SVGAGI in the germline V gene. J lost 5 bases, V lost 2 bases, and 7 bases had no gene match. The CDR3 contains 15 residues. CDR3 in DNA: TGTGCCAGCAGTTACAGAGGCAGGGGGCGGACTGAAGCTTTCTTT. Protein product: CASSYRGRGRTEAFF.

The chain is built from TRBV2 and TRBJ2-1, with 10 bases lining up with TRBD1. Germline trimming cut 6 bases from V and 9 bases from J; bases unmatched to any gene: 8. Per germline, CDR1 SNHLY and CDR2 FYNNEI. The CDR3 is 14 amino acids. CDR3 region: CASSSGTGVGEQFF. In DNA form, the CDR3 reads TGTGCCAGCAGCTCCGGGACAGGGGTAGGTGAGCAGTTCTTC. Drawing the rest from reference TRBV2 and TRBJ2-1, the complete variable domain is EPEVTQTPSHQVTQMGQEVILRCVPISNHLYFYWYRQILGQKVEFLVSFYNNEISEKSEIFDDQFSVERPDGSNFTLKIRSTKLEDSAMYFCASSSGTGVGEQFFGPGTRLTVL.

Turning to this clone: The same CDR3 is also encoded by other DNA sequences in this sample. This chain joins TRBV5-1 and TRBJ2-3; D is uncertain. The germline V gene has CDR1 SGHRS and CDR2 YFSETQ. V was shortened by 1 base and J by 1 base, with 4 bases between the two germline ends. The CDR3 covers 13 residues. The CDR3 DNA follows: TGCGCCAGCAGCTTGAGTGGCACAGATACGCAGTATTTT. Protein product: CASSLSGTDTQYF.

The chain combines TRBV7-8 with TRBJ1-4; D ambiguous. This CDR3 is built from 14 residues. Looked up from germline, CDR1 is SGHVS and CDR2 is FQNEAQ. V lost 2 bases and J 6 bases, leaving 10 bases between the germline ends. The chain's CDR3 is CASSLWEEDEKLFF. Here the CDR3 DNA reads TGTGCCAGCAGCTTATGGGAGGAGGATGAAAAACTGTTTTTT.

The chain links TRBV18 to TRBJ2-2; 12 bases line up with TRBD2. Germline loops: CDR1 KGHSH, CDR2 LQKENI. The CDR3 length is 16 residues. Trimming cost V 6 bases and J 4 bases; bases outside gene matches: 6. The CDR3 nucleotides are TGTGCCAGCTCCCCAGCGGGACTAGCGGGCACCGGGGAGCTGTTTTTT. Encoded protein: CASSPAGLAGTGELFF.

This clone was found once. J is TRBJ2-2 and V is TRBV2; 11 bases are shared with TRBD1. Germline assignment: CDR1 SNHLY and CDR2 FYNNEI. This CDR3 comprises 15 residues. J was trimmed by 2 bases and V by 6 bases; bases with no gene match: 2. CDR3 amino acids: CASRGQGVNTGELFF. Written as DNA, the CDR3 is TGTGCCAGCAGGGGACAGGGGGTTAACACCGGGGAGCTGTTTTTT.

V usage is TRBV29-1 and J usage is TRBJ1-2; D is perhaps TRBD1 (5 bases). CDR1 is SQVTM and CDR2 is ANQGSEA in the germline V gene. Deletions cut 8 bases from V and 8 bases from J, with 15 bases between. CDR3 length: 11 amino acids. The DNA of the CDR3 is TGCAGCACGGGGCCAGGGATCGGCTACACCTTC. This codes for CSTGPGIGYTF.

The chain recombines TRBV7-2 with TRBJ2-3; D unresolved. V lost 2 bases to trimming and J lost 4 bases, with 4 bases between them. Looked up from germline, CDR1 is SGHTA and CDR2 is FQGNSA. The CDR3 loop spans 12 amino acids. The CDR3 sequence is CASSLNSDTQYF. The CDR3 coding sequence is TGTGCCAGCAGCTTAAATTCAGATACGCAGTATTTT.

This clone was recorded once. CDR3 DNA: TGTGCCAGCAGGTTTGGGACAGGGGAAAATGGCTACACCTTC. Residues: CASRFGTGENGYTF. This chain links TRBV2 with TRBJ1-2; TRBD1 agrees at 10 bases. The J segment lost 6 bases and the V segment lost 6 bases, leaving 7 bases of the junction unmatched. This CDR3 region has 14 residues. In germline, CDR1 is SNHLY, CDR2 FYNNEI.

The V and J genes are TRBV14 and TRBJ2-7, with TRBD2 as a possible D gene (6 bases). Between the trimmed V and J ends, which lost 6 bases and 6 bases, there was a span of 15 bases. This CDR3 contains 13 residues. CDR1 and CDR2 from the germline V gene are SGHDN and FVKESK. CDR3 nucleotides: TGTGCCAGCAGTCGGGGACTTGATTTCGAGCAGTACTTC. Translating it yields CASSRGLDFEQYF.

J is TRBJ2-7 and V is TRBV27; no definite D call. V lost 6 bases to trimming and J lost 4 bases, with 13 bases between them. The CDR3 extends over 13 amino acids. Germline CDR1 reads MNHEY; CDR2 reads SMNVEV (reference sequence). The CDR3 spells CASRVFGVYEQYF. The CDR3 bases are TGTGCCAGCAGGGTATTTGGGGTTTACGAGCAGTACTTC.

The V gene is TRBV5-4, the J gene TRBJ2-1, with 12 bases matching TRBD2. CDR3 size: 17 residues. Trimming cost V 3 bases and J 6 bases; bases outside gene matches: 10. CDR1 is SGHNT and CDR2 is YYREEE in the germline V gene (reference sequence). The CDR3 sequence: CASSSSSGGAFGNEQFF. The CDR3 bases are TGTGCCAGCAGCTCTTCTAGCGGGGGGGCCTTTGGCAATGAGCAGTTCTTC.

The genes are TRBV5-8 and TRBJ2-7, with D uncertain. This CDR3 has 11 amino acids. V shed 0 bases and J shed 3 bases, with 1 base lying between them. Germline loops: CDR1 SGHTS, CDR2 YDEGEE. The CDR3 DNA reads TGTGCCAGCAGCTTGGGCTACGAGCAGTACTTC. The encoded protein is CASSLGYEQYF.

V gene TRBV4-1 combines with J gene TRBJ1-2; a possible D gene is TRBD1 (6 bases). The CDR3 spans 15 residues. In germline, CDR1 is MGHRA, CDR2 YSYEKL. V was shortened by 3 bases and J by 3 bases, with 14 bases between the two germline ends. CDR3 DNA: TGCGCCAGCAGCCACCCCATGGGGGCGGACTATGGCTACACCTTC. Translation: CASSHPMGADYGYTF.

The V call is TRBV7-3, the J call TRBJ1-1, with a weak D call TRBD1 (5 bases). The CDR3 is 14 residues long. V shed 0 bases and J shed 4 bases, with 9 bases lying between them. CDR1 is SGHTA and CDR2 is FQGTGA in the germline V gene. In nucleotides, the CDR3 is TGTGCCAGCAGCTTAACTCAGGGCAGCACTGAAGCTTTCTTT. Translation gives CASSLTQGSTEAFF.

Here the CDR3 reads CASGRSGGSTQYF. CDR3 sequence (DNA): TGTGCCAGCGGACGATCAGGGGGGTCGACACAGTATTTT. The chain carries TRBV13 and TRBJ2-3; TRBD1 might be the D (7 bases). CDR3 length: 13 amino acids. From germline, CDR1 is PRHDT and CDR2 FYEKMQ (reference sequence). V was clipped by 8 bases and J by 12 bases, with 21 bases between them.

The chain links TRBV5-1 to TRBJ2-7, with 9 bases matching TRBD1. The trim removed 4 bases at V and 3 bases at J, leaving 8 bases unmatched. CDR3 length: 15 amino acids. Germline assignment: CDR1 SGHRS and CDR2 YFSETQ. The CDR3 DNA reads TGCGCCAGCAGCCTACAGGGGGCCCGGAGCTACGAGCAGTACTTC. This sequence encodes CASSLQGARSYEQYF.

The gene calls are TRBV14 and TRBJ1-1, with D perhaps TRBD1 (5 bases). Germline lookup yields CDR1 SGHDN and CDR2 FVKESK. The CDR3 sequence is 13 residues long. V was trimmed by 5 bases and J by 6 bases, leaving 13 bases between them. CDR3 bases: TGTGCCAGCAGCTGGGACCTAGGCTCTGAAGCTTTCTTT. Amino acids: CASSWDLGSEAFF. Full variable domain (remainder filled in from reference TRBV14 and TRBJ1-1): EAGVTQFPSHSVIEKGQTVTLRCDPISGHDNLYWYRRVMGKEIKFLLHFVKESKQDESGMPNNRFLAERTGGTYSTLKVQPAELEDSGVYFCASSWDLGSEAFFGQGTRLTVV.

The chain recombines TRBV19 with TRBJ1-4; D gene unclear. This CDR3 region has 14 residues. The V end lost 7 bases, the J end lost 4 bases, and 13 bases lay between the germline ends. Looked up from germline, CDR1 is LNHDA and CDR2 is SQIVND (reference sequence). The CDR3 protein is CASTRTHYNEKLFF. CDR3 bases: TGTGCCAGTACCCGGACGCATTATAATGAAAAACTGTTTTTT.

The rearrangement links TRBV18 to TRBJ1-6; maybe TRBD1 (5 bases). The CDR3 runs 18 residues. From germline, CDR1 is KGHSH and CDR2 LQKENI. Trimming took off 4 bases at V and 0 bases at J, with 16 bases between the two ends. The CDR3 region has the DNA TGTGCCAGCTCACGGAAGGAAGCAGGGACCTCCTATAATTCACCCCTCCACTTT. It yields the protein CASSRKEAGTSYNSPLHF.

This chain uses TRBV30 with TRBJ2-2, with D unresolved. The CDR3 has 14 amino acids. With 4 bases removed from V and 5 bases from J, the gap between germline ends came to 14 bases. Germline CDR1 and CDR2: GTSNPN and SVGIG (reference sequence). CDR3 in DNA: TGTGCCTGGACCGTAAATCCCCAAACCGGGGAGCTGTTTTTT. Translating it yields CAWTVNPQTGELFF.

The chain employs TRBV5-1 and TRBJ1-4; D is perhaps TRBD1 (5 bases). Per the germline V gene, CDR1 is SGHRS and CDR2 is YFSETQ. This CDR3 has 14 amino acids. V was clipped by 2 bases and J by 3 bases, with 8 bases between them. The CDR3 DNA reads as TGCGCCAGCAGCTTATTGGGGGCTAATGAAAAACTGTTTTTT. Translating gives CASSLLGANEKLFF.

As to this clone: A read error may produce the germline difference seen at one junction end. This chain connects TRBV5-1 to TRBJ1-2; unclear D gene. The V gene's germline CDR1 is SGHRS and CDR2 YFSETQ. CDR3 size: 13 residues. The CDR3 region has the DNA TGCGCCAGCAGGTTGGGCGGCGACTATGGCTACACCTTC. It encodes CASRLGGDYGYTF.